This T cell receptor beta chain emerged from a study of glioma-infiltrating T cells. Amplification of TCR alpha and beta CDR3 regions from RNA used iRepertoire nested multiplex PCR. For one-step reverse transcription and amplification, 100-400 ng of tissue mRNA or PBMC total RNA was used. TCRdb recomputed calls from the multiplex PCR reads with MiXCR, one row per CDR3 protein. This sample yields over 140,000 distinct CDR3 sequences, of which about two fifths are seen a single time; 15% to 25% belongs to the top ten. Study-level points and caveats: Tissue-blood divergence was below expectation in non-neoplastic patients, above in gliomas. CDR3 overlap between tissue and blood was very small.

Comments on this clonotype: Its antigen is undetermined.

This CDR3 has 17 amino acids. Looked up from germline, CDR1 is LNHDA and CDR2 is SQIVND (reference sequence). Trimming removed 1 base at V and 1 base at J, with 16 bases between. The TCR originated in a human donor with low-grade glioma or glioblastoma, undergoing nonglioma brain surgery, or in good health (not recorded which). This chain links TRBV19 with TRBJ1-1; no clear D. Sequenced sample: glioma tissue, nonneoplastic brain tissue, or PBMCs (not recorded which). CDR3: CASSIGRRGRANTEAFF. The DNA for the CDR3 is TGTGCCAGTAGTATAGGACGACGCGGGCGGGCGAACACTGAAGCTTTCTTT. The full variable domain, with the rest looked up from reference TRBV19 and TRBJ1-1, is DGGITQSPKYLFRKEGQNVTLSCEQNLNHDAMYWYRQDPGQGLRLIYYSQIVNDFQKGDIAEGYSVSREKKESFPLTVTSAQKNPTAFYLCASSIGRRGRANTEAFFGQGTRLTVV.